What follows are 17 T cell receptor beta chains derived from one specimen sequenced in a study of T cells in Graves' hyperthyroidism and ophthalmopathy. RNA transcripts served as the template for amplifying TCR beta CDR3 regions. The HTBI primer set served for first-round RT-PCR of the TCR CDR3. TCRdb called the multiplex PCR reads again in MiXCR, with one record for every CDR3 protein. Among about 350,000 distinct CDR3 sequences listed, around 18% were seen once. Sequencing was performed on blood. The receptors were sampled from a woman aged 40 to 49 with Graves' ophthalmopathy.

Ten or more counts support this clonotype. The J gene is TRBJ2-7, the V gene TRBV15; 9 nucleotides match TRBD2. The length of the CDR3 is 16 residues. The germline V gene encodes CDR1 LNHNV and CDR2 YYDKDF (reference sequence). V trimming: 4 bases; J trimming: 6 bases; junction bases outside the gene matches: 13. The CDR3 DNA is TGTGCCACCAGCAAGGCTAGCGGGATAAGGCTTCCCGAGCAGTACTTC. Its translation is CATSKASGIRLPEQYF.

At least ten counts were recorded for this clonotype. This chain joins TRBV27 and TRBJ2-3; weak D call: TRBD2 (6 bases). The CDR3 is 15 residues long. Looked up from germline, CDR1 is MNHEY and CDR2 is SMNVEV (reference sequence). Trimming shortened V by 2 bases and J by 6 bases, and 15 bases separated the two germline ends. The CDR3 DNA is TGTGCCAGCAGTTTAAGGGACTTCGCGGCGGATACGCAGTATTTT. Translation: CASSLRDFAADTQYF.

This clonotype was found many times. The gene calls are TRBV20-1 and TRBJ2-7; maybe TRBD2 (6 bases). Germline CDR1 and CDR2: DFQATT and SNEGSKA (reference sequence). The CDR3 is 13 amino acids. The ends were cut back, 3 bases at V and 3 bases at J, with 12 bases in the middle. The CDR3, as DNA: TGCAGTGCTAGGGGGACTCTATACTACGAGCAGTACTTC. Translated: CSARGTLYYEQYF.

Ten or more counts support this clonotype. The CDR3 nucleotides read TGTGCCAGTAGTATGGGGGTTCTCGGACAGCCCCAGTATTTT. Amino acids: CASSMGVLGQPQYF. The gene calls are TRBV19 and TRBJ1-5, with a weak D call TRBD1 (6 bases). The J call could be wrong; TRBJ2-3 is a better fit for the DNA end. Germline V gene sequence: CDR1 LNHDA, CDR2 SQIVND (reference sequence). The CDR3 is made up of 14 amino acids.

This clonotype showed up just once. This chain links TRBV19 with TRBJ1-3; D is undetermined. The germline gives CDR1 LNHDA, CDR2 SQIVND (reference sequence). The V end lost 6 bases, the J end lost 7 bases, and 10 bases lay between the germline ends. The CDR3 is 12 amino acids. The CDR3 sequence is CASSSQANTIYF. The CDR3, as DNA: TGTGCCAGTAGCTCTCAGGCGAACACCATATATTTT.

This clonotype was detected ten times or more. The genes are TRBV28 and TRBJ2-7; D is possibly TRBD1 or TRBD2 (5 bases each). Germline CDR1 and CDR2: MDHEN and SYDVKM. The CDR3 consists of 12 residues. V dropped 7 bases and J dropped 4 bases, with 11 bases sitting between them. As DNA, the CDR3 is TGTGCCAGCAATGGGGGTTTTTACGAGCAGTACTTC. The encoded protein is CASNGGFYEQYF.

With respect to this clonotype: At one end the junction does not follow the germline gene, possibly because of a read error. This chain joins TRBV6-1 and TRBJ1-1; the D gene is possibly TRBD1 (5 bases). This CDR3 has 14 residues. Germline CDR1 reads MNHNS; CDR2 reads SASEGT. The CDR3 reads CASSPMWGVAEACF. CDR3 sequence (DNA): TGTGCCAGCAGCCCGATGTGGGGGGTTGCTGAAGCTTGCTTT.

The genes are TRBV28 and TRBJ2-5; 11 positions agree with TRBD2. Germline CDR1 is MDHEN and CDR2 is SYDVKM. V shed 7 bases, J shed 5 bases, and the junction held 12 bases outside the gene matches. The CDR3 is made up of 16 amino acids. Here the CDR3 DNA reads TGTGCCAGCACTGGGGAACTAGCGGGAGCACACGAGACCCAGTACTTC. As protein: CASTGELAGAHETQYF.

This clonotype was observed at least ten times. This chain uses TRBV14 with TRBJ2-7; no definite D call. With 0 bases removed from V and 4 bases from J, the gap between germline ends came to 10 bases. CDR3 length equals 14 residues. Germline V CDR1 and CDR2: SGHDN, FVKESK. CDR3 sequence (DNA): TGTGCCAGCAGCCAAGATCGAGAGGTTTACGAGCAGTACTTC. Amino acid sequence: CASSQDREVYEQYF.

This clonotype was detected many times. V and J are TRBV2 and TRBJ1-5; 8 bases match TRBD1. The V gene's germline CDR1 is SNHLY and CDR2 FYNNEI. This CDR3 has 14 amino acids. The V and J ends lost 5 bases and 4 bases, in that order; junction bases with no gene match: 4. The CDR3 loop is CASSTWTGNQPQHF. The CDR3 bases are TGTGCCAGCAGTACCTGGACAGGGAATCAGCCCCAGCATTTT.

In its sample, this clonotype was seen many times. The V gene is TRBV11-2, the J gene TRBJ2-7; 9 positions agree with TRBD1. Germline trimming cut 3 bases from V and 3 bases from J; bases unmatched to any gene: 3. The CDR3 is 14 amino acids. Germline V gene lookup returns CDR1 SGHAT and CDR2 FQNNGV. The CDR3 loop is CASSLQTGGYEQYF. The CDR3 DNA reads as TGTGCCAGCAGCTTGCAGACAGGGGGCTACGAGCAGTACTTC.

This clonotype was detected many times. CDR3 in amino acids: CAWMRGSGPGYTF. For the CDR3, the DNA is TGTGCCTGGATGCGAGGATCGGGCCCAGGCTACACCTTC. V gene TRBV30 combines with J gene TRBJ1-2, with D unclear. V lost 4 bases and J lost 8, with 17 bases in between. There are 13 residues in the CDR3. The germline gives CDR1 GTSNPN, CDR2 SVGIG (reference sequence).

This clonotype was detected ten times or more. The chain combines TRBV6-5 with TRBJ1-2; possibly TRBD1 for D (5 bases). CDR1 is MNHEY and CDR2 is SVGAGI in the germline V gene. V dropped 5 bases and J dropped 4 bases, with 20 bases sitting between them. The CDR3 is 16 residues long. CDR3 region: CASSPSGGREAYGYTF. For the CDR3, the DNA is TGTGCCAGCAGTCCCTCCGGGGGGAGGGAGGCCTATGGCTACACCTTC.

This clonotype was recorded many times. The chain joins TRBV5-1 to TRBJ2-7, with 8 bases aligning to TRBD2. V shed 1 base, J shed 2 bases, and the junction held 8 bases outside the gene matches. Looked up from germline, CDR1 is SGHRS and CDR2 is YFSETQ. This CDR3 is 16 amino acids long. The CDR3 is CASSLSATSGTYEQYF. DNA for the CDR3: TGCGCCAGCAGCTTGTCGGCAACTAGCGGTACCTACGAGCAGTACTTC.

This clonotype was found many times. This chain joins TRBV24-1 and TRBJ2-2; D remains unclear. The CDR3 is made up of 12 amino acids. Germline V gene data show CDR1 as KGHDR and CDR2 as SFDVKD. The germline V and J ends were trimmed by 5 bases and 5 bases, with 5 bases remaining between them. The CDR3 sequence: CATSGGTGELFF. The CDR3 region has the DNA TGTGCCACCAGTGGTGGTACCGGGGAGCTGTTTTTT.

About this clonotype itself: A read error may produce the germline difference seen at one junction end. The rearrangement uses TRBV6-1 and TRBJ2-7, with 8 bases identical to TRBD1. Germline CDR1 and CDR2: MNHNS and SASEGT. This CDR3 region has 15 residues. The CDR3: CASSQATGAAHEQYF. The CDR3 nucleotides read TGTGCCAGCAGTCAAGCGACAGGGGCGGCTCACGAGCAGTACTTC.

As concerns this clonotype: A much more abundant neighbour one base away suggests this may be a read error. This rearrangement joins TRBV11-2 to TRBJ2-4, with D unresolved. The V gene's germline CDR1 is SGHAT and CDR2 FQNNGV. Trimming shortened V by 5 bases and J by 0 bases, and 14 bases separated the two germline ends. This CDR3 region has 16 residues. DNA for the CDR3: TGTGCCAGCAGCCTCATCGGACGGTTAGCCAAAAACATTCAGTACTTC. The encoded protein is CASSLIGRLAKNIQYF.